These T cell receptor beta chains were read from a single sample in a study of cytomegalovirus exposure and HLA in healthy donors. Generated by immunoSEQ multiplex PCR, the TCRdb table keeps only in-frame clones and is missing some. The sample holds about 150,000 clones, approximately 80% seen once. Sequencing was performed on PBMCs. These receptors were obtained from a woman aged 40 to 50 in good health and CMV-seropositive. The CDR3 runs from the conserved cysteine through the conserved F or W.

TRBV2	TRBJ1-2	CASSLGNRGIGYTF
TRBV5-1	TRBJ2-7	CASSLAARLEEQYF
TRBV28	TRBJ1-4	CASSSVRGREKLFF
TRBV4-3	TRBJ2-2	CASSQDRGGELFF
TRBV4-2	TRBJ2-1	CASSQGWRDNEQFF
TRBV6-6	TRBJ2-2	CASSYLSGAELFF
TRBV5-1	TRBJ2-1	CASSLAQVGNEQFF
TRBV28	TRBJ2-5	CASIRAGVSAETQYF
TRBV18	TRBJ2-1	CASSPPLGSSGSYEQFF
TRBV7-9	TRBJ1-1	CSSRRDTYEAFF
TRBV5-6	TRBJ2-5	CASSLGSTAQETQYF
TRBV27	TRBJ2-1	CASSLIRTSGSYEQFF
TRBV5-4	TRBJ1-2	CASSYGQDYGYTF
TRBV6-5	NA	CASRPGTVGSYEQYF
TRBV7-6	TRBJ2-1	CASSTRTSGEQFF
TRBV29-1	TRBJ1-5	CSARDGGSNQPQHF
TRBV2	TRBJ2-1	CASSEGLSSYNEQFF
TRBV27	TRBJ2-5	CASTETGKGQETQYF
TRBV6-6	TRBJ1-1	CASSRQGSTEAFF
TRBV7-3	TRBJ2-3	CASSPTRGATDTQYF
TRBV27	TRBJ1-2	CATSMEGNYGYTF
TRBV2	TRBJ1-1	CASSGQGTNTEAFF
TRBV2	TRBJ1-1	CASSEAGAEAFF
TRBV18	TRBJ1-2	CASSLLQGEDGYTF
TRBV12-1	TRBJ2-1	CVPEAAEQFF
TRBV7-9	TRBJ2-7	CASSFPPRGGNPYEQYF
TRBV6-6	TRBJ1-5	CASMEGNQPQHF
TRBV11-2	TRBJ2-7	CASSPDRGRRYEQYF
TRBV10-2	TRBJ2-1	CASSPSTSGRPRGVNEQFF
TRBV19	TRBJ2-4	CASSRGQLAKNIQYF
TRBV6-5	TRBJ2-5	CASSLWETGKETQYF
TRBV5-4	TRBJ2-2	CASSLGQQINTGELFF
TRBV28	TRBJ2-3	CASSYGTRATDTQYF
TRBV7-9	TRBJ1-5	CASILSWTGYRQPQHF
TRBV7-9	TRBJ1-2	CASSSSGQNYGYTF
TRBV4-1	NA	CASSQDSSGSFYEQYF